These 9 T cell receptor beta chains came from one sample sequenced in a study of Ad26.COV2.S vaccination and SARS-CoV-2 variants. Treatment noted: over 15 received Ad26.COV2.S at low or high dose, single or two shots; 5 received placebo; per-sample allocation not given. Repertoires come from day 63 after the first vaccine or placebo injection. Profiled with immunoSEQ multiplex PCR; TCRdb holds only in-frame clones, not every one. Seen here are about 350,000 clones, approximately 86% observed once, and the top ten hold over 8.5%. The specimen was peripheral blood, collected in a trial of Ad26.COV2.S vaccine versus placebo. The receptors stem from a person between 18 and 65 years old who received the Ad26.COV2.S COVID-19 vaccine or a placebo.

The rearrangement joins TRBV12-3 or TRBV12-4 to TRBJ2-5; D is unclear. This CDR3 region has 13 residues. V gave up 7 bases and J gave up 3 bases, with 12 bases separating them. This chain's CDR3 is CASTPDRKETQYF. The CDR3 bases are TGTGCCAGCACCCCGGACCGAAAAGAGACCCAGTACTTC.

This clone was observed a handful of times. This chain connects TRBV4-1 to TRBJ1-1; no clear D gene. V lost 0 bases and J 5 bases, leaving 13 bases between the germline ends. This CDR3 contains 15 residues. Germline-derived CDR1 and CDR2 are MGHRA and YSYEKL. CDR3 DNA sequence: TGCGCCAGCAGCCAAGATAGTCCCCTAGGGACTGAAGCTTTCTTT. Amino acid sequence: CASSQDSPLGTEAFF.

The CDR3 loop reads CASSSGRAQGALNIQYF. CDR3 DNA sequence: TGTGCCAGTAGTTCCGGGCGTGCTCAGGGGGCGCTGAACATTCAGTACTTC. This sequence joins TRBV19 and TRBJ2-4, with 8 positions matching TRBD1. The CDR3 runs to 17 residues. Unmatched junction bases numbered 16, after V lost 5 bases and J lost 7 bases. Per the germline V gene, CDR1 is LNHDA and CDR2 is SQIVND (reference sequence). The full variable domain, completed using reference TRBV19 and TRBJ2-4, is DGGITQSPKYLFRKEGQNVTLSCEQNLNHDAMYWYRQDPGQGLRLIYYSQIVNDFQKGDIAEGYSVSREKKESFPLTVTSAQKNPTAFYLCASSSGRAQGALNIQYFGAGTRLSVL.

The chain combines TRBV27 with TRBJ2-3, with D tentatively TRBD2 (5 bases). CDR1 and CDR2 (germline): MNHEY, SMNVEV (reference sequence). The CDR3 is made up of 15 amino acids. Trimming took 6 bases from V and 2 from J, leaving 15 bases between them. The CDR3 loop is CASRPGPGYTDTQYF. The CDR3 DNA reads as TGTGCCAGCAGACCCGGGCCGGGGTACACAGATACGCAGTATTTT.

The sample holds one count of this clone. The rearrangement links TRBV25-1 to TRBJ2-7; D is ambiguous. The CDR3 totals 13 residues. V lost 4 bases and J lost 2, with 9 bases in between. The V gene's germline CDR1 is MGHDK and CDR2 SYGVNS. CDR3 protein: CASSVLGAYEQYF. The CDR3 nucleotides are TGTGCCAGCAGTGTTCTTGGTGCCTACGAGCAGTACTTC.

Only a few counts were recorded for this clone. The rearrangement uses TRBV6-6 and TRBJ1-5, with a weak D call TRBD1 (5 bases). Germline V gene lookup returns CDR1 MNHNY and CDR2 SVGAGI (reference sequence). There are 15 residues in the CDR3. Trimming cost V 2 bases and J 4 bases, with 12 bases left between them. CDR3 in amino acids: CASSYGGVGNQPQHF. The CDR3 region has the DNA TGTGCCAGCAGTTACGGGGGGGTTGGGAATCAGCCCCAGCATTTT.

This chain connects TRBV21-1 to TRBJ2-1; the table's D call of TRBD2 was not tested on the DNA. TRBV21-1 constitutes a pseudogene. The CDR3 is made up of 21 amino acids. DNA for the CDR3: TGTGCCAGCAGCCCCATACCTTTTGGGACTAGCGGGAGCCACTCCTACAATGAGCAGTTCTTC. Translated, it gives CASSPIPFGTSGSHSYNEQFF.

A few counts support this clone. V and J are TRBV6-1 and TRBJ2-7, with 7 positions matching TRBD1. This CDR3 has 14 amino acids. Losses at the gene ends were 2 bases for V and 3 bases for J; bases not matched to a gene: 4. The germline CDR1 and CDR2 sequences are MNHNS and SASEGT. The chain's CDR3 is CASSERDRGYEQYF. The CDR3 DNA follows: TGTGCCAGCAGTGAAAGGGACAGAGGCTACGAGCAGTACTTC.

The chain joins TRBV19 to TRBJ2-6; no clear D gene. The CDR3 sequence is 16 residues long. The germline CDR1 and CDR2 sequences are LNHDA and SQIVND (reference sequence). Trimming cost V 0 bases and J 2 bases, with 8 bases left between them. CDR3 nucleotide sequence: TGTGCCAGTAGTATAGATTTTGGGCCTGGGGCCAACGTCCTGACTTTC. It specifies CASSIDFGPGANVLTF.